The rows below give T cell receptor beta chains drawn from one sample of a study of OX40 agonist ivuxolimab in advanced cancers. The method was immunoSEQ multiplex PCR; TCRdb's version includes in-frame clones alone and lacks a portion of them. The sample records tens of thousands of clones, under 95% being singletons. Sequenced here: CD4+ or CD8+ T cells sorted from blood, sampled in a trial of the OX40 agonist ivuxolimab. The origin of the receptors is an adult with an advanced solid tumor such as melanoma, head and neck, liver or kidney cancer. CDR3s include the opening cysteine and the closing phenylalanine or tryptophan. The D gene is left open where the match is weak. Clone size is shown for a subset of rows, as once, few, many or a class of expanded clone.

V	size	D	J	CDR3	DNA
TRBV18	-	-	TRBJ2-2	CASSPPGQGPTTGELFF	TGTGCCAGCTCACCACCAGGGCAGGGGCCGACCACCGGGGAGCTGTTTTTT
TRBV27	-	TRBD2	TRBJ2-1	CASRGGGTYNEQFF	TGTGCCAGCAGAGGCGGGGGAACCTACAATGAGCAGTTCTTC
TRBV28	once	TRBD1	TRBJ2-7	CASRGTGAPKPYEQYF	TGTGCCAGCAGAGGGACAGGGGCGCCGAAACCCTACGAGCAGTACTTC
TRBV11-3	-	TRBD2	TRBJ2-1	CASSPRTSGGFNEQFF	TGTGCCAGCAGCCCCCGGACTAGCGGGGGCTTCAATGAGCAGTTCTTC
TRBV28	-	TRBD2	TRBJ2-1	CASSSTSRGSSGRWEQFF	TGTGCCAGCAGTTCGACCAGCCGGGGCTCTAGCGGGAGATGGGAGCAGTTCTTC
TRBV19	-	TRBD1	TRBJ2-2	CASSIDRGWTGELFF	TGTGCCAGTAGTATAGACAGGGGGTGGACCGGGGAGCTGTTTTTT
TRBV28	-	-	TRBJ2-7	CASSLGGAFYEQYF	TGTGCCAGCAGTTTGGGGGGCGCCTTTTACGAGCAGTACTTC
TRBV18	-	-	TRBJ2-2	CASSLQGTGELFF	TGTGCCAGCTCGCTTCAGGGCACCGGGGAGCTGTTTTTT
TRBV4-3	-	-	TRBJ2-3	CASSQDMRGIDTQYF	TGCGCCAGCAGCCAAGATATGAGGGGTATAGATACGCAGTATTTT
TRBV5-8	-	-	TRBJ2-3	CAGGLYPAASTDTQYF	TGTGCCGGCGGATTGTATCCCGCGGCTAGCACAGATACGCAGTATTTT
TRBV5-1	-	TRBD1	TRBJ2-5	CASSWGQGQQETQYF	TGCGCCAGCAGCTGGGGACAGGGACAACAAGAGACCCAGTACTTC
TRBV10-3	-	TRBD1	TRBJ1-2	CAITPQGALGYTF	TGTGCCATCACGCCACAGGGGGCCTTAGGCTACACCTTC
TRBV7-2	-	-	TRBJ1-6	CASSLENSPLHF	TGTGCCAGCAGCTTAGAGAATTCACCCCTCCACTTT
TRBV6-1	-	TRBD2	TRBJ2-7	CASSEVWRLAPTYEQYF	TGTGCCAGCAGTGAAGTTTGGCGACTAGCGCCAACCTACGAGCAGTACTTC
TRBV6-4	-	-	TRBJ2-2	CASSEGGSGELFF	TGTGCCAGCAGTGAGGGAGGATCCGGGGAGCTGTTTTTT
TRBV7-2	few	-	TRBJ2-7	CASSSLGGKIEYF	TGTGCCAGCAGTTCCCTAGGGGGGAAAATTGAGTACTTC
TRBV30	-	TRBD1	TRBJ1-5	CAWSEGGDQPQHF	TGTGCCTGGAGTGAAGGGGGCGACCAGCCCCAGCATTTT
TRBV6-1	-	-	TRBJ1-6	CASSGLGGAYNSPLHF	TGTGCCAGCAGTGGCCTGGGGGGTGCCTATAATTCACCCCTCCACTTT
TRBV7-6	-	TRBD2	TRBJ2-1	CASSLALAGSDEQFF	TGTGCCAGCAGCTTAGCACTAGCGGGAAGCGATGAGCAGTTCTTC
TRBV18	-	TRBD2	TRBJ2-7	CASSPSTSGSEQYF	TGTGCCAGCTCACCATCAACTAGCGGGAGCGAGCAGTACTTC
TRBV14	-	-	TRBJ2-1	CASSQVSVFNEQFF	TGTGCCAGCAGCCAAGTATCGGTCTTCAATGAGCAGTTCTTC
TRBV29-1	-	-	TRBJ2-1	CSVGGDIYMESEQFF	TGCAGCGTTGGGGGGGATATATATATGGAGAGTGAGCAGTTCTTC
TRBV6-1	-	-	TRBJ2-7	CASSAGAAYYEQYF	TGTGCCAGCAGTGCCGGGGCGGCCTACTACGAGCAGTACTTC
TRBV4-3	-	-	TRBJ1-1	CASSQIGGNTEAFF	TGCGCCAGCAGCCAAATAGGTGGGAACACTGAAGCTTTCTTT
TRBV5-1	-	-	TRBJ1-1	CASSLPRSPGVGTEAFF	TGCGCCAGCAGCTTACCTAGGTCCCCAGGGGTAGGGACTGAAGCTTTCTTT
TRBV18	-	-	TRBJ1-4	CASSTGSPDYEKLFF	TGTGCCAGCTCAACTGGTAGTCCCGACTATGAAAAACTGTTTTTT
TRBV19	-	-	TRBJ1-1	CASSIVWQENTEAFF	TGTGCCAGTAGTATAGTATGGCAGGAGAACACTGAAGCTTTCTTT
TRBV28	-	TRBD2	TRBJ2-1	CASSGGARSAGGQFF	TGTGCCAGCAGTGGGGGGGCTAGGTCAGCGGGAGGGCAGTTCTTC
TRBV10-3	-	-	TRBJ1-1	CAISEADFTEAFF	TGTGCCATCAGTGAGGCTGATTTCACTGAAGCTTTCTTT
TRBV10-3	-	-	TRBJ2-1	CAISESGGAMDEQFF	TGTGCCATCAGTGAGTCAGGCGGGGCGATGGATGAGCAGTTCTTC
TRBV5-1	-	TRBD1	TRBJ2-5	CASSLTGTEETQYF	TGCGCCAGCAGCCTTACCGGGACAGAGGAGACCCAGTACTTC
TRBV19	-	TRBD1	TRBJ2-3	CASSSRRDRTVTDTQYF	TGTGCCAGTAGTTCAAGACGGGACAGGACCGTTACAGATACGCAGTATTTT
TRBV7-2	-	-	TRBJ2-7	CASSQQIQGSERYF	TGTGCCAGCAGCCAGCAAATACAGGGATCCGAGCGGTACTTC
TRBV5-1	few	-	TRBJ1-1	CASSLGRAVNTEAFF	TGCGCCAGCAGCTTGGGGAGGGCAGTTAACACTGAAGCTTTCTTT
TRBV7-2	-	-	TRBJ2-1	CASSLVQGTSNEQFF	TGTGCCAGCAGCTTAGTACAGGGTACCAGCAATGAGCAGTTCTTC
TRBV18	-	-	TRBJ1-1	CASSPSREGETEAFF	TGTGCCAGCTCACCCTCCCGAGAGGGTGAGACTGAAGCTTTCTTT
TRBV27	once	-	TRBJ2-5	CASSPSGEETQYF	TGTGCCAGCAGTCCCTCGGGGGAAGAGACCCAGTACTTC
TRBV9	-	-	TRBJ2-7	CAFGDEQYF	TGTGCCTTCGGGGACGAGCAGTACTTC
TRBV5-8	-	-	TRBJ2-7	CASSLVREQYF	TGTGCCAGCAGCTTGGTGCGCGAGCAGTACTTC
TRBV4-3	-	-	TRBJ2-3	CASSQVFTRASTDTQYF	TGCGCCAGCAGCCAAGTCTTTACAAGAGCTAGCACAGATACGCAGTATTTT
TRBV7-9	-	TRBD1	TRBJ2-1	CASSLAGTAYNEQFF	TGTGCCAGCAGCTTAGCCGGGACAGCCTACAATGAGCAGTTCTTC
TRBV5-1	-	-	TRBJ2-2	CASSTLGGADTGELFF	TGCGCCAGCAGCACGTTGGGGGGCGCGGACACCGGGGAGCTGTTTTTT
TRBV18	-	-	TRBJ2-7	CASSQDRDAYEQYF	TGTGCCAGCTCACAGGACCGGGACGCCTACGAGCAGTACTTC
TRBV28	-	TRBD2	TRBJ2-1	CASSSGSAGSYNEQFF	TGTGCCAGCAGTAGCGGGAGTGCCGGCTCCTACAATGAGCAGTTCTTC
TRBV9	-	-	TRBJ2-5	CASSVYTQWGETQYF	TGTGCCAGCAGCGTATATACCCAGTGGGGAGAGACCCAGTACTTC
TRBV5-8	once	TRBD1	TRBJ2-3	CASSFGQGGTDTQYF	TGTGCCAGCAGCTTCGGACAGGGGGGGACAGATACGCAGTATTTT
TRBV5-1	-	TRBD1	TRBJ1-1	CASSLVSGGRNTEAFF	TGCGCCAGCAGCTTGGTATCAGGGGGCAGGAACACTGAAGCTTTCTTT
TRBV7-2	once	TRBD1	TRBJ2-7	CASSLDGTGGAQQYF	TGTGCCAGCAGCTTAGATGGGACAGGGGGCGCCCAGCAGTACTTC
TRBV5-1	-	TRBD1	TRBJ2-2	CASSQGQGGTGELFF	TGCGCCAGCAGCCAGGGACAGGGTGGAACCGGGGAGCTGTTTTTT
TRBV6-5	-	-	TRBJ1-1	CASTKLGRQSTEAFF	TGTGCCAGCACCAAGTTAGGGAGGCAGAGCACTGAAGCTTTCTTT
TRBV18	-	TRBD2	TRBJ2-7	CASSPPGLAGGGSSEQYF	TGTGCCAGCTCACCACCGGGACTAGCGGGAGGTGGATCATCCGAGCAGTACTTC
TRBV5-1	-	TRBD2	TRBJ2-5	CASSLDPSGGLETQYF	TGCGCCAGCAGCTTGGATCCCAGCGGGGGGTTGGAGACCCAGTACTTC
TRBV14	-	-	TRBJ1-4	CASSQDFFPTTVRGEKLFF	TGTGCCAGCAGCCAAGATTTTTTCCCGACGACAGTCAGAGGTGAAAAACTGTTTTTT
TRBV10-3	-	-	TRBJ2-7	CAISESNREYEQYF	TGTGCCATCAGTGAGTCTAACAGGGAGTACGAGCAGTACTTC